This T cell receptor beta chain was found in a study of identical twins. General observations from the study: Models underestimated TCR alpha sharing (out-of-frame) in monozygotic twins. Sequences that were out-of-frame, alpha and twin-shared displayed an excess of low generation probability.

The authors used template switching to add a universal primer site and gave cDNA unique molecular identifiers. TCRdb fed the 5' RACE reads into MiXCR, producing one record per CDR3 protein. The data hold some 500,000 distinct CDR3 sequences, with just under 10% observed a single time. This clonotype has at least ten counts. The target antigen is unknown. The sample was also reused in another study, on yellow fever vaccine responses in identical twins. This second study notes: As reported, the vaccine T cell response of twins seemed partly convergent and partly personalized.

This receptor was taken from a woman younger than 35 in good health. Sequenced material: PBMCs.

The CDR3 is CAISSGSGNEQFF. CDR3 in DNA: TGTGCCATAAGTAGCGGGAGCGGTAATGAGCAGTTCTTC. The rearrangement uses TRBV10-3 and TRBJ2-1; 9 bases map to TRBD2. J was trimmed by 7 bases and V by 9 bases; bases with no gene match: 7. The germline V gene encodes CDR1 ENHRY and CDR2 SYGVKD. The CDR3 sequence is 13 residues long.